The 19 T cell receptor beta chains below all came from one sample that was sequenced in a study of beta chain features in type 1 diabetes (dated by TCRdb to the late 2010s). The library was built by means of the immunoSEQ multiplex PCR assay. All of the isolated RNA was reverse transcribed with the High Capacity cDNA Reverse Transcription Kit, so expressed TCRB transcripts were sequenced. TCRdb took this table from immuneACCESS and kept in-frame rearrangements with V and J called. Such tables lack part of the clones; where checked against another copy, unresolved V genes explain under half of the gap, and the rest is unexplained. In this sample the table shows 360,000 or so clones, about 20% of which occur a single time. Approximately 0.041% of the sample is taken by the ten largest. Sequenced: naive CD4+ T cells from blood. The cell subset or site label of this sample denotes: true naive CD4+ T cells. These receptors were taken from a woman younger than 30 in good health.

The rearrangement joins TRBV7-3 to TRBJ2-4; weak D call: TRBD1 (7 bases). Per germline, CDR1 SGHTA and CDR2 FQGTGA. This CDR3 is built from 13 residues. V was pared by 5 bases and J by 8 bases, with 13 bases between. As DNA, the CDR3 is TGTGCCAGCAGCCCAGGGGGGACTCACATTCAGTACTTC. This translates into CASSPGGTHIQYF.

A few counts support this clone. The chain links TRBV6-5 to TRBJ2-7; D may be TRBD2 (5 bases). CDR3 length: 14 residues. V lost 0 bases, J lost 6 bases, and 12 bases lay in between. The germline V gene has CDR1 MNHEY and CDR2 SVGAGI. The CDR3 sequence is CASSYSEARSEQYF. Written as DNA, the CDR3 is TGTGCCAGCAGTTACTCGGAGGCCCGCAGCGAGCAGTACTTC.

CDR3 in DNA: TGTGCCTCGGACAGGGCAAGCACAGATACGCAGTATTTT. Encoded protein: CASDRASTDTQYF. V gene TRBV30 combines with J gene TRBJ2-3; 8 positions agree with TRBD1. This CDR3 is 13 amino acids long. V dropped 7 bases and J dropped 0; count of bases not matched to a gene: 3. Per germline, CDR1 GTSNPN and CDR2 SVGIG (reference sequence).

The chain carries TRBV7-3 and TRBJ1-1; D gene uncertain. Germline V gene sequence: CDR1 SGHTA, CDR2 FQGTGA. V was pared by 5 bases and J by 1 base, with 8 bases between. This CDR3 is built from 13 residues. This chain's CDR3 is CASSMESNTEAFF. The CDR3 nucleotides are TGTGCCAGCAGCATGGAGTCGAACACTGAAGCTTTCTTT.

The chain joins TRBV11-3 to TRBJ2-1; D possibly corresponds to TRBD2 (6 bases). V shed 5 bases and J shed 8 bases, with 13 bases lying between them. The CDR3 consists of 13 residues. Germline V CDR1 and CDR2: SGHNT, YENEEA. The chain's CDR3 is CASSNGGRYEQFF. Here the CDR3 DNA reads TGTGCCAGCAGCAACGGAGGGAGGTATGAGCAGTTCTTC.

This clone was observed a handful of times. The rearrangement joins TRBV5-4 to TRBJ1-2; D is unresolved. V was cut by 0 bases and J by 6 bases, with 9 bases left in between. Germline V CDR1 and CDR2: SGHNT, YYREEE (reference sequence). This CDR3 spans 13 amino acids. In nucleotides, the CDR3 is TGTGCCAGCAGCTTGGGAGTTGGGCATGGCTACACCTTC. It is translated as CASSLGVGHGYTF.

The rearrangement joins TRBV7-9 to TRBJ2-1; D perhaps matches TRBD1 (6 bases). The germline gives CDR1 SEHNR, CDR2 FQNEAQ (reference sequence). The CDR3 spans 15 residues. Trimming pared 5 bases from V and 1 base from J, leaving 12 bases between. This CDR3 is CASSPGQGSYNEQFF. The CDR3 DNA sequence: TGTGCCAGCAGCCCGGGCCAGGGGTCCTACAATGAGCAGTTCTTC.

A few counts support this clone. The rearrangement joins TRBV29-1 to TRBJ2-6; 8 bases map to TRBD1. Unmatched junction bases numbered 6, after V lost 5 bases and J lost 3 bases. Germline loops: CDR1 SQVTM, CDR2 ANQGSEA. There are 15 residues in the CDR3. This CDR3 is CSVMTGVSGANVLTF. CDR3 coding DNA: TGCAGCGTTATGACAGGGGTGAGTGGGGCCAACGTCCTGACTTTC.

This clone has a handful of counts. In DNA form, the CDR3 reads TGTGCCAGCAATAGGCTTCAGAGGGAGACCCAGTACTTC. This gives the protein CASNRLQRETQYF. The chain employs TRBV6-6 and TRBJ2-5; D not resolved. V lost 7 bases and J lost 5, with 14 bases in between. Germline values: CDR1 MNHNY, CDR2 SVGAGI (reference sequence). The CDR3 is 13 amino acids.

The chain carries TRBV7-2 and TRBJ2-1, with unresolved D. V was pared by 1 base and J by 0 bases, with 7 bases between. Germline loops: CDR1 SGHTA, CDR2 FQGNSA. The CDR3 consists of 15 residues. CDR3 loop: CASSLGVSSYNEQFF. In DNA, the CDR3 is TGTGCCAGCAGCTTAGGAGTTAGCTCCTACAATGAGCAGTTCTTC.

This clone was seen only a few times. The V and J genes are TRBV5-1 and TRBJ2-1; TRBD2 aligns across 7 bases. The CDR3 contains 14 residues. Germline V gene sequence: CDR1 SGHRS, CDR2 YFSETQ. The ends lost 2 bases at V and 7 bases at J; junction bases unmatched: 6. CDR3 DNA: TGCGCCAGCAGCTTTACGGGAGCGGGGAATGAGCAGTTCTTC. This sequence encodes CASSFTGAGNEQFF.

This clone was counted only a few times. J is TRBJ2-7 and V is TRBV5-1; D gene uncertain. There are 14 residues in the CDR3. Looked up from germline, CDR1 is SGHRS and CDR2 is YFSETQ. Trimming removed 5 bases at V and 0 bases at J, with 12 bases between. The CDR3 DNA sequence: TGCGCCAGCAGACAAACCGAAAGCTCCTACGAGCAGTACTTC. Its protein is CASRQTESSYEQYF.

This clone was seen only a few times. This chain links TRBV30 with TRBJ2-7; TRBD2 is a possible D gene (6 bases). CDR1 GTSNPN and CDR2 SVGIG come from the germline V gene (reference sequence). The length of the CDR3 is 11 residues. Trimming stripped 3 bases from V and 5 bases from J, with 8 bases between. The CDR3 protein is CAWRGGDEQYF. The CDR3 nucleotides read TGTGCCTGGAGAGGAGGGGACGAGCAGTACTTC. The variable domain in full, with the rest retrieved from reference TRBV30 and TRBJ2-7, is SQTIHQWPATLVQPVGSPLSLECTVEGTSNPNLYWYRQAAGRGLQLLFYSVGIGQISSEVPQNLSASRPQDRQFILSSKKLLLSDSGFYLCAWRGGDEQYFGPGTRLTVT.

The V call is TRBV7-2, the J call TRBJ2-1; 8 bases match TRBD2. The CDR3 is made up of 17 amino acids. V shed 5 bases, J shed 2 bases, and the junction held 11 bases outside the gene matches. Germline CDR1 is SGHTA and CDR2 is FQGNSA. Here the CDR3 DNA reads TGTGCCAGCAGCCCCCAGGTCTACGGGGGGGCCTACAATGAGCAGTTCTTC. It yields the protein CASSPQVYGGAYNEQFF.

This clone occurred a few times. V gene TRBV5-4 combines with J gene TRBJ2-5, with 11 bases identical to TRBD2. After removal of 4 bases from V and 2 bases from J, the junction contained 10 bases not matched to a gene. CDR3 size: 17 residues. Germline values: CDR1 SGHNT, CDR2 YYREEE (reference sequence). The CDR3 sequence is CASSRRTSGLWQETQYF. The CDR3 region has the DNA TGTGCCAGCAGCCGCAGGACTAGCGGGCTCTGGCAAGAGACCCAGTACTTC.

This clone has a handful of counts. The V and J genes are TRBV25-1 and TRBJ2-7; TRBD1 matches at 9 bases. The CDR3 sequence is 15 residues long. Germline lookup yields CDR1 MGHDK and CDR2 SYGVNS. With V trimmed by 7 bases and J by 5 bases, 12 bases remained unmatched. The CDR3 loop reads CASTPHGTGSHEQYF. The CDR3 DNA reads as TGTGCCAGCACCCCACACGGGACAGGGAGCCACGAGCAGTACTTC.

This clone was observed a few times. The CDR3 protein is CASSVWDANTGGYGYTF. The DNA of the CDR3 is TGTGCCAGCAGTGTATGGGATGCCAACACAGGGGGCTATGGCTACACCTTC. V usage is TRBV25-1 and J usage is TRBJ1-2; 8 bases are a match to TRBD1. Germline CDR1 MGHDK, CDR2 SYGVNS. This CDR3 region has 17 residues. The ends lost 4 bases at V and 4 bases at J; junction bases unmatched: 14.

The V gene is TRBV2, the J gene TRBJ2-1, with D possibly matching TRBD1 (6 bases). CDR1 is SNHLY, CDR2 FYNNEI, per germline. The CDR3 covers 13 residues. V was shortened by 8 bases and J by 3 bases, with 11 bases between the two germline ends. The CDR3: CASVGQNYNEQFF. The CDR3 region has the DNA TGTGCCAGCGTGGGACAAAACTACAATGAGCAGTTCTTC.

This sequence joins TRBV5-4 and TRBJ2-6, with 12 bases aligning to TRBD1. The CDR3 totals 18 residues. The germline CDR1 and CDR2 sequences are SGHNT and YYREEE (reference sequence). V gave up 0 bases and J gave up 2 bases; unmatched junction bases: 3. The CDR3 region is CASSLGGTGGAGANVLTF. The CDR3 DNA reads as TGTGCCAGCAGCTTGGGAGGGACAGGGGGCGCTGGGGCCAACGTCCTGACTTTC.